The entry below describes one T cell receptor (beta chain). With no count recorded, this clone is classed as medium-sized (0.01 to 0.1%) from frequency. The target of this receptor is not known. The read ends 3 residues early relative to the CDR3; the germline J gene fills the gap. Using the immunoSEQ assay, multiplex PCR amplified TCR beta CDR3 regions from an average of around 1,300 ng of genomic DNA per sample. The assay corrected primer bias using a complete synthetic TCR repertoire to establish an amplification baseline. The amplicons were sequenced using the Illumina platform. Under the source paper's analysis protocol: Sequences were error-corrected by clustering with frequency ratios and a modified nearest-neighbor algorithm, then analyzed in the immunoSEQ Analyzer with IMGT gene definitions. At each rarefaction depth, TCR richness and evenness were averaged across 20 rarefaction repeats, and samples with fewer sequences than that depth were excluded. Wilcoxon rank sum tests with FDR correction were used to compare V, D and J gene relative abundances between the groups. In the blinded duplicates, the intraclass correlation was nearly 96% for TCR richness and averaged 76.4% across 60 to 70 gene segments. Imported from immuneACCESS, the table was reduced by TCRdb to in-frame sequences with V and J called. These copies leave out some clones; in studies compared against another copy, an unresolved V gene accounts for under half, and the cause of the remainder is not known. V and J calls and clone size are copied from that table; D and trimming were computed from the DNA. The table for this sample records 15,000 to 20,000 clones. In total, the top ten clones hold about 16% of the sample.

Every participant had a single incident cervical HPV16 infection, and women with prevalent HPV16 infections were excluded. Cervical HPV DNA was detected with MY09/MY11 PCR, and genotyping was done by dot-blot hybridization. Around 16 mL of heparinized blood was centrifuged, after which the buffy coat was aliquoted, frozen at -30 degrees C, and then stored at -80 degrees C. QIAGEN kits were used to extract genomic DNA from the buffy coat specimens. The sample is drawn from a study of T cells in women clearing cervical HPV infection (dated by TCRdb to the late 2010s). Describing the broader study: Cases were approximately 25 women with histologically confirmed HPV16-related CIN3 or worse, including a couple of invasive cancers. Blood from cases was collected at the visit where the lesion was first found, while blood from controls was collected once the infection could no longer be detected. The exploratory proof-of-principle case-control study was nested within the Guanacaste HPV Natural History Study in Costa Rica and compared TCR repertoires across cervical HPV16 outcomes. The parent cohort enrolled around 10,000 women aged 18 or older in Guanacaste, Costa Rica, during about 1992 to 1994 and followed them for roughly seven years. The controls were about 26 women whose single incident HPV16 infection cleared within 12 months with no development of precancer or cancer. Cases had a median age of about 35 years and controls had a median age of around 41, with no significant differences in baseline characteristics. Since only a few of the women had HLA typing available, the possibility that HLA type was acting as a confounder could not be ruled out. For cases, the median interval between lesion detection and blood sampling was about 140 days, with an interquartile range of roughly 85 to 200 days. Five blinded duplicates per group were added as quality controls, giving 60 or so samples: 50 or so participants and 10 replicates. Cases and controls were matched on age within five years and on year of sample collection. On the study overall, not on this receptor specifically: CIN3+ cases had significantly higher TCR repertoire richness than controls across sequencing depths, but evenness did not differ between the groups. Because the number of T cells in each sample was unknown, differences in richness could reflect differing T-cell content rather than repertoire biology. Cases were distinguished from controls with an estimated AUC of 0.7 to 0.85 by random forest classifiers combining richness and V gene abundances. The cross-sectional design could not show whether associations preceded infection or resulted from it; effector/memory subsets and HPV-specific T cells were not isolated. Cases had lower TRBV6-7 relative abundance than controls (approximately 0.11% versus 0.16%; Bonferroni P = 0.0008).

CDR1 and CDR2 (DFQATT, SNEGSKA) derive from the germline V gene (reference sequence). V is clipped by 5 bases and J by 3 bases, and the sequence between their germline boundaries is 20 bases long. The CDR3 runs 15 residues from the cysteine to the phenylalanine. The CDR3 was read in part: 36 bases, with the frame set at base 1. The sequence links TRBV20-1 to TRBJ2-7; the D region possibly corresponds to TRBD1 (7 bases align). This receptor was identified in a woman between 18 and 70 years old with a cervical HPV16 infection that either progressed to CIN3+ or cleared (not recorded which). Sequencing was carried out using blood buffy coat. The CDR3 reads CSAARQGGVFYEQYF. The DNA read from the CDR3 is TGCAGTGCTGCACGGCAGGGGGGAGTTTTCTACGAG.